A selection of T cell receptor beta chains follows, all from one sample in a study of T-cell memory formation after mild COVID-19. TCRdb re-derived calls from the 5' RACE reads in MiXCR, one entry per CDR3 protein. The table has fewer than 450,000 distinct CDR3 sequences, about 21% seen once. The sample consisted of PBMCs or a T cell subset sorted from them (not recorded which). The receptors come from an adult woman who had mild COVID-19 (a few samples of this study predate the infection). Cell type and time point are not known. Both conserved end residues are part of each CDR3. The D gene is left open where the match is weak. Clone size is shown for a subset of rows, as once, few, many or a class of expanded clone.

D,size,J,V,CDR3,DNA
.,few,TRBJ2-7,TRBV20-1,CSAFTGYEQYF,TGCAGTGCGTTCACAGGCTACGAGCAGTACTTC
.,.,TRBJ1-5,TRBV20-1,CSASIATAGQPQHF,TGCAGTGCTAGTATTGCGACAGCGGGTCAGCCCCAGCATTTT
.,.,TRBJ1-1,TRBV6-1,CASSESGHHTEAFF,TGTGCCAGCAGTGAAAGCGGGCACCACACTGAAGCTTTCTTT
TRBD1,medium-sized,TRBJ2-7,TRBV6-6,CASSYSWDRDYYEQYF,TGTGCCAGCAGTTACTCTTGGGACAGGGACTACTACGAGCAGTACTTC
.,few,TRBJ2-7,TRBV7-9,CASSLAQSTGFYEQYF,TGTGCCAGCAGCTTAGCGCAGTCCACAGGCTTCTACGAGCAGTACTTC
.,once,TRBJ2-2,TRBV14,CASSHRRGDTGELFF,TGTGCCAGCAGCCACCGCAGGGGGGACACCGGGGAGCTGTTTTTT
.,.,TRBJ1-2,TRBV5-6,CASSWGFRDGYTF,TGTGCCAGCAGCTGGGGTTTCAGAGATGGCTACACCTTC
.,few,TRBJ1-1,TRBV29-1,CSVEDNNTEAFF,TGCAGCGTTGAAGACAACAACACTGAAGCTTTCTTT
TRBD1,few,TRBJ1-2,TRBV5-5,CASSSGQGGLGYTF,TGTGCCAGCAGCTCGGGACAGGGAGGCTTGGGCTACACCTTC
TRBD2,.,TRBJ2-1,TRBV5-4,CASSLIAGDNEQFF,TGTGCCAGCAGCTTGATAGCGGGGGACAATGAGCAGTTCTTC
.,few,TRBJ1-1,TRBV5-1,CASSLVQGSEAFF,TGCGCCAGCAGCCTAGTACAGGGCAGTGAAGCTTTCTTT
TRBD1,.,TRBJ2-7,TRBV6-2/TRBV6-3,CASSYSGRGNEQYF,TGTGCCAGCAGTTACTCGGGCAGGGGGAACGAGCAGTACTTC
.,few,TRBJ1-2,TRBV27,CASSRAGTNGYTF,TGTGCCAGCAGCCGAGCCGGGACAAATGGCTACACCTTC
.,few,TRBJ2-2,TRBV12-3/TRBV12-4,CASRGLGVHGELFF,TGTGCCAGCAGGGGGTTGGGGGTTCACGGGGAGCTGTTTTTT
TRBD1,.,TRBJ1-4,TRBV5-1,CASSLGQAEEKLFF,TGCGCCAGCAGCCTCGGACAGGCGGAGGAAAAACTGTTTTTT
TRBD2,many,TRBJ2-1,TRBV5-5,CASSFREASNEQFF,TGTGCCAGCAGCTTCCGGGAGGCGTCCAATGAGCAGTTCTTC
TRBD2,.,TRBJ2-3,TRBV27,CASSSPGLAGGRDTQYF,TGTGCCAGCAGTTCCCCGGGACTAGCGGGGGGAAGAGATACGCAGTATTTT
TRBD1,.,TRBJ1-5,TRBV23-1,CASSQSGHRDRGDQPQHF,TGCGCCAGCAGTCAATCGGGCCACCGGGACAGAGGCGATCAGCCCCAGCATTTT
.,few,TRBJ2-7,TRBV20-1,CSARSPRQGDYEQYF,TGCAGTGCTAGAAGTCCGAGGCAGGGAGACTACGAGCAGTACTTC
.,few,TRBJ1-5,TRBV5-5,CASSGGRVNQPQHF,TGTGCCAGCAGCGGAGGGCGGGTGAATCAGCCCCAGCATTTT
.,few,TRBJ2-1,TRBV12-3/TRBV12-4,CASSLFGDKRLNEQFF,TGTGCCAGCAGTTTATTCGGGGACAAGAGGTTGAATGAGCAGTTCTTC
.,few,TRBJ2-3,TRBV5-1,CASSSMGVGTDTQYF,TGCGCCAGCAGCTCAATGGGGGTCGGCACAGATACGCAGTATTTT
TRBD2,few,TRBJ2-2,TRBV4-2,CASSQGLADTGELFF,TGTGCCAGCAGCCAAGGACTAGCGGACACCGGGGAGCTGTTTTTT
TRBD2,.,TRBJ2-7,TRBV12-3/TRBV12-4,CASSSNSGDNEQYF,TGTGCCAGCAGTTCAAACAGCGGGGATAACGAGCAGTACTTC
.,few,TRBJ1-1,TRBV5-5,CASSSDPEAFF,TGTGCCAGCAGCTCGGACCCTGAAGCTTTCTTT
.,.,TRBJ1-1,TRBV19,CASRNRVGAEAFF,TGTGCCAGCAGAAACAGGGTAGGGGCTGAAGCTTTCTTT
TRBD2,few,TRBJ2-3,TRBV6-5,CASSYSASGSGTQYF,TGTGCCAGCAGTTACTCAGCTAGCGGGAGCGGTACGCAGTATTTT